This TCR beta chain was obtained from a study of T cell responses to AZD1222 COVID-19 vaccine. As regards this clone: Its target is not known.

Here immunoSEQ multiplex PCR was the method, and the copy in TCRdb shows in-frame clones only, minus some. Here the sample spans roughly 130,000 clones, roughly 85% being singletons. The CDR3 is 16 amino acids. Germline CDR1 is MDHEN and CDR2 is SYDVKM. With V trimmed by 1 base and J by 5 bases, 8 bases remained unmatched. Findings and caveats of the study: Following two doses of AZD1222, Spike-specific TCR breadth and depth rose. Dominant CD4 TCR responses targeted spike regions 160-218 and 743-854.

The chain couples TRBV28 to TRBJ1-5; 7 nucleotides match TRBD1. Material: peripheral blood, obtained on day 0 of AZD1222 vaccination. This clonotype was sampled from an adult in good health. In DNA form, the CDR3 reads TGTGCCAGCAGTTTATATCGACAGGGTAAGGATCAGCCCCAGCATTTT. Encoded protein: CASSLYRQGKDQPQHF.